Included here is one T cell receptor beta chain sequence, with context. The antigen remains undetermined. The CDR3 consists of 12 residues. V was cut by 1 base and J by 8 bases, with 8 bases left in between. Germline loops: CDR1 LGHDT, CDR2 YNNKEL (reference sequence). As to treatment: roughly 20 received Ad26.COV2.S at low or high dose, single or two shots; roughly five received placebo; per-sample allocation not given. Repertoires come from day 63 after the first vaccine or placebo injection. This person who donated was an adult of 18-55 years in Boston. Vaccine was an Ad26 vector expressing Wuhan-strain SARS-CoV-2 spike. Sequencing used immunoSEQ multiplex PCR; TCRdb keeps in-frame clones, though not all of them. The table shows 350,000 to 450,000 clones, with around nine tenths occurring only once. This entry is derived from a study of Ad26.COV2.S vaccination and SARS-CoV-2 variants. Study-level background: Intramuscularly, Ad26.COV2.S was given either once or twice, 56 days apart.

Overall study findings and caveats: People who got the vaccine or the placebo had similar non-spike TCR breadth.

The sample here was peripheral blood, taken in a trial of Ad26.COV2.S vaccine versus placebo. This chain links TRBV3-1 (or the pseudogene TRBV3-2) with TRBJ1-2; D uncertain. The source of this sequence is a person between 18 and 65 years old who received the Ad26.COV2.S COVID-19 vaccine or a placebo. For the CDR3, the DNA is TGTGCCAGCAGCCAAGGGGAGGGAGGCTACACCTTC. Translated: CASSQGEGGYTF.